This T cell receptor beta chain comes out of a study of T-cell memory formation after mild COVID-19. TCRdb re-called the 5' RACE reads through MiXCR, storing one row per CDR3 protein. The data show approximately 300,000 distinct CDR3 sequences, 15% to 20% seen once. Germline V gene lookup returns CDR1 MNHEY and CDR2 SVGEGT. Trimming removed 6 bases from V and 7 bases from J, with 13 bases in between. This CDR3 has 12 residues. Regarding this clonotype: The antigen remains undetermined.

Points from the study as a whole: CM and EM subsets held most contracting CD4+ clones; EMRA held CD8+ ones. Clonal second-wave expansions that peaked on day 37 had unconfirmed SARS-CoV-2 specificity. Clones shrinking between day 15 and 85 showed a balanced CD4/CD8 split, and those that grew later tilted toward CD4+.

The sample comprised PBMCs or a T cell subset sorted from them (not recorded which). J is TRBJ2-7 and V is TRBV6-2 or TRBV6-3, with a tentative D call TRBD1 (6 bases). The TCR was taken from a man younger than 35 who had mild COVID-19 (a few samples of this study predate the infection). Cell type and time point are not known. Here the CDR3 DNA reads TGTGCCAGCAGCAGGGACATCGGTGAGCAGTACGTC. Translating gives CASSRDIGEQYV.